Each of the 8 T cell receptor beta chains below was sequenced from the same sample in a study of graft-versus-host responses after intestinal transplantation. Some clones are missing from TCRdb's copy, which holds only in-frame ones; the method was immunoSEQ multiplex PCR. The sample contains under 100,000 clones, more than 80% of which appear only once. The sample here was PBMCs, taken about 450 days after intestinal transplant. Receptors originate from a human patient who received an intestinal transplant, so some T cells may come from the graft donor.

The rearrangement uses TRBV11-2 and TRBJ2-7; D gene ambiguous. The V and J ends lost 4 bases and 4 bases respectively, with 5 bases between them. The CDR3 is 11 residues long. Germline V gene sequence: CDR1 SGHAT, CDR2 FQNNGV. Here the CDR3 DNA reads TGTGCCAGCAGCTCCCCATACGAGCAGTACTTC. This sequence encodes CASSSPYEQYF.

This chain connects TRBV19 to TRBJ1-1, with D possibly matching TRBD1 (6 bases). The V gene lost 6 bases and the J gene lost 1 base, with 12 bases spanning the gap. This CDR3 is 14 amino acids long. Per the germline V gene, CDR1 is LNHDA and CDR2 is SQIVND (reference sequence). The CDR3 loop reads CASRPQGSNTEAFF. Here the CDR3 DNA reads TGTGCCAGTAGGCCACAGGGCTCGAACACTGAAGCTTTCTTT. The whole variable domain, filled in from reference TRBV19 and TRBJ1-1, reads DGGITQSPKYLFRKEGQNVTLSCEQNLNHDAMYWYRQDPGQGLRLIYYSQIVNDFQKGDIAEGYSVSREKKESFPLTVTSAQKNPTAFYLCASRPQGSNTEAFFGQGTRLTVV.

In its sample, this clone was seen once. The CDR3 bases are TGCGCCAGCTGGGTCTACGAGCAGTACTTC. Amino acids: CASWVYEQYF. The rearrangement uses TRBV5-1 and TRBJ2-5; D is ambiguous. The J call is in doubt because the DNA end fits TRBJ2-7 better. The CDR3 is 10 amino acids. Germline CDR1 reads SGHRS; CDR2 reads YFSETQ.

The rearrangement uses TRBV15 and TRBJ1-1, with a weak D call TRBD1 (5 bases). The V gene lost 0 bases and the J gene lost 1 base, with 15 bases spanning the gap. Looked up from germline, CDR1 is LNHNV and CDR2 is YYDKDF (reference sequence). The CDR3 consists of 17 residues. The DNA of the CDR3 is TGTGCCACCAGCAGAGACGAATTGGGGGTATGGAACACTGAAGCTTTCTTT. It yields the protein CATSRDELGVWNTEAFF.

The V gene is TRBV29-1, the J gene TRBJ2-6, with D hard to call. This CDR3 is 13 amino acids long. The ends were cut back, 7 bases at V and 0 bases at J, with 7 bases in the middle. Germline lookup yields CDR1 SQVTM and CDR2 ANQGSEA. The CDR3 is CSASDSGANVLTF. Written as DNA, the CDR3 is TGCAGCGCTTCCGACTCTGGGGCCAACGTCCTGACTTTC. Together with reference TRBV29-1 and TRBJ2-6, the CDR3 gives the full variable domain: SAVISQKPSRDICQRGTSLTIQCQVDSQVTMMFWYRQQPGQSLTLIATANQGSEATYESGFVIDKFPISRPNLTFSTLTVSNMSPEDSSIYLCSASDSGANVLTFGAGSRLTVL.

The chain recombines TRBV9 with TRBJ2-5; no clear D. The J call is doubtful: the DNA matches TRBJ2-7 better. This CDR3 comprises 12 residues. Germline CDR1 and CDR2: SGDLS and YYNGEE. The CDR3: CASSAQGYEQYF. CDR3 coding DNA: TGTGCCAGCAGCGCCCAAGGCTACGAGCAGTACTTC.

V gene TRBV23-1 combines with J gene TRBJ1-4; a possible D gene is TRBD1 (6 bases). TRBV23-1 is noted as an ORF with a role that remains uncertain. The V and J ends lost 2 bases and 7 bases respectively, with 20 bases between them. The CDR3 is made up of 17 amino acids. In DNA form, the CDR3 reads TGCGCCAGCAGTCAAAAACCCTACAGGGAGAGAGTTGAAAAACTGTTTTTT. Amino acid sequence: CASSQKPYRERVEKLFF.

The DNA of the CDR3 is TGTGCCAGCAGCTTGTGGGCAGGGGGTTCGTACCGTACGCAGTATTTT. This sequence encodes CASSLWAGGSYRTQYF. The chain links TRBV5-6 to TRBJ2-3, with 7 bases aligning to TRBD1. The CDR3 consists of 16 residues. Losses at the gene ends were 1 base for V and 8 bases for J; bases not matched to a gene: 13. The germline CDR1 and CDR2 sequences are SGHDT and YYEEEE.